This entry is about one T cell receptor (beta chain). Its antigen is not identified. The CDR3 has 14 amino acids. Deletions cut 2 bases from V and 0 bases from J, with 7 bases between. Looked up from germline, CDR1 is MNHEY and CDR2 is SVGAGI. Sequencing used immunoSEQ multiplex PCR; TCRdb keeps in-frame clones, though not all of them. The sample consists of about 140,000 clones, approximately 90% of them appearing once. This record belongs to a study of T cell responses to AZD1222 COVID-19 vaccine. Study in general: Second-dose timings of about 4 or about 12 weeks were pooled. Study-level points and caveats: Close to half of spike-specific TCRs reportedly recognize unmutated variant regions. The study sampled repertoires only after the peak T cell response.

The sample consisted of peripheral blood, taken on day 0 of AZD1222 vaccination. This clonotype was obtained from an adult in good health. The chain joins TRBV6-5 to TRBJ1-1; D is ambiguous. CDR3 sequence (DNA): TGTGCCAGCAGTTACCCAGGCATGAACACTGAAGCTTTCTTT. This gives the protein CASSYPGMNTEAFF.